A selection of T cell receptor beta chains follows, all from one sample in a study of control samples from healthy donors and cancer patients. Measured with immunoSEQ multiplex PCR; TCRdb has only the in-frame clones, and not every one. The table records about 130,000 clones, approximately 92% of them present only once. The sequenced material came from blood. These receptors all come from a woman between 50 and 59 years old in good health. Both conserved end residues are part of each CDR3. Fields, in order: J gene, V gene, D gene, clone size, CDR3 DNA, CDR3 protein. D genes are given only for firm matches. Expanded clones are given a class, and other clones once, few, many or no size at all.

>TRBJ1-5|TRBV3-1/TRBV3-2|TRBD1|NA
TGTGCCAGCAGCGAATCACCGGGAAAACAGGGGGCGATGTTACAGCCCCAGCATTTT
CASSESPGKQGAMLQPQHF
>TRBJ1-2|TRBV3-1/TRBV3-2|NA|NA
TGTGCCAGCAGCCAAGACCTAGGGAACTATGGCTACACCTTC
CASSQDLGNYGYTF
>TRBJ1-2|TRBV19|NA|NA
TGTGCCAGTAGTATTACGGCCGGACAGACCAGTCTTAACTATGGCTACACCTTC
CASSITAGQTSLNYGYTF
>TRBJ2-5|TRBV6-5|TRBD2|NA
TGTGCCAGCAGTTACTGGGCTAGCGGACAAGAGACCCAGTACTTC
CASSYWASGQETQYF
>TRBJ1-3|TRBV9|NA|NA
TGTGCCAGCAGCGTAGGTTGGGATTTTGGAAACACCATATATTTT
CASSVGWDFGNTIYF
>TRBJ1-3|TRBV3-1/TRBV3-2|NA|NA
TGTGCCAGCAGCCAAGATCGCGGGACTTACTCTGGAAACACCATATATTTT
CASSQDRGTYSGNTIYF
>TRBJ1-6|TRBV18|NA|once
TGTGCCAGCTCACCAGAGGGTAATTCACCCCTCCACTTT
CASSPEGNSPLHF
>TRBJ2-2|TRBV29-1|TRBD1|NA
TGCAGCGTTGAGGGGACAGGGCTCAACACCGGGGAGCTGTTTTTT
CSVEGTGLNTGELFF
>TRBJ2-5|TRBV7-6|TRBD2|NA
TGTGCCAGCAGCTTAGCGCGTAGTAGCGGGAGCCAGACCCAGTACTTC
CASSLARSSGSQTQYF
>TRBJ1-2|TRBV12-2|NA|NA
TGTGCAAGTCGCTTCGTAAACGGGACAGTATATGGCTACACCTTC
CASRFVNGTVYGYTF
>TRBJ2-6|TRBV27|NA|NA
TGTGCCAGCAGTTCATCGGGACTCGGGACCTCTGGGGCCAACGTCCTGACTTTC
CASSSSGLGTSGANVLTF
>TRBJ2-2|TRBV6-1|NA|NA
TGTGCCAGCAGTGAAGATGGTGCGGGGTGGGGCACCGGGGAGCTGTTTTTT
CASSEDGAGWGTGELFF
>TRBJ1-4|TRBV5-1|TRBD1|once
TGCGCCAGCAGCTTCGGACAGGCTCCTAATGAAAAACTGTTTTTT
CASSFGQAPNEKLFF
>TRBJ1-3|TRBV5-6|NA|NA
TGTGCCAGCAGCTTCACGGGGAACACCATATATTTT
CASSFTGNTIYF
>TRBJ2-1|TRBV10-3|TRBD1|NA
TGTGCCATCAGTGAGGGACAGGGTCGGGATGAGCAGTTCTTC
CAISEGQGRDEQFF
>TRBJ2-7|TRBV7-9|NA|NA
TGTGCCAGCGGGGGCGGTCAGGGGGGGTTCTACGAGCAGTACTTC
CASGGGQGGFYEQYF
>TRBJ1-5|TRBV25-1|TRBD1|few
TGTGCCAGCACTGGACAGGGGGCTGAGCCCCAGCATTTT
CASTGQGAEPQHF
>TRBJ1-5|TRBV5-1|NA|NA
TGCGCCAGCAGCTTGTTAGGGGGCAATCAGCCCCAGCATTTT
CASSLLGGNQPQHF
>TRBJ1-2|TRBV14|TRBD1|NA
TGTGCCAGCAGCCAAGATCACAGGGGGTATGGCTACACCTTC
CASSQDHRGYGYTF
>TRBJ1-2|TRBV7-9|TRBD1|NA
TGTGCCAGCAGCTCCACGGGTTCGGACAGGTCGAATGGCTACACCTTC
CASSSTGSDRSNGYTF
>TRBJ1-2|TRBV28|NA|NA
TGTGCCAGCCGCGGTGCGGAGTCCTATGGCTACACCTTC
CASRGAESYGYTF
>TRBJ1-2|TRBV2|NA|NA
TGTGCCAGCAGTGCCACCGGGACACAGTATGGCTACACCTTC
CASSATGTQYGYTF
>TRBJ2-7|TRBV5-1|NA|NA
TGCGCCAGCAGCGCTGGCTACGAGCAGTACTTC
CASSAGYEQYF
>TRBJ2-2|TRBV30|NA|NA
TGTGCCTGGATGGAAGGGGAAAGTGGGGAGCTGTTTTTT
CAWMEGESGELFF
>TRBJ2-1|TRBV24-1|NA|NA
TGTGCCACCAGTGACCCGGGGCAGAGCTCCTACAATGAGCAGTTCTTC
CATSDPGQSSYNEQFF
>TRBJ2-3|TRBV27|NA|NA
TGTGCCAGCAGAAATAGCGGATACACAGATACGCAGTATTTT
CASRNSGYTDTQYF
>TRBJ2-3|TRBV4-1|TRBD2|NA
TGCGCCAGCAGCCAAGCGGGGGGGCTGACAGATACGCAGTATTTT
CASSQAGGLTDTQYF
>TRBJ1-2|TRBV2|NA|NA
TGTGCCAGCAGTGGGGCCAGCGCCCCAGCTAACTATGGCTACACCTTC
CASSGASAPANYGYTF
>TRBJ1-1|TRBV19|NA|NA
TGTGCCAGTAGTAGTGCTCCGGAGCCTAACACTGAAGCTTTCTTT
CASSSAPEPNTEAFF
>TRBJ1-2|TRBV12-3/TRBV12-4|NA|NA
TGTGCCAGCAGTTTTGAGGGAAAATCGGGCTACACCTTC
CASSFEGKSGYTF
>TRBJ2-7|TRBV15|NA|few
TGTGCCACCAGCAGGGCTGGGTTGGGCTCCTACGAGCAGTACTTC
CATSRAGLGSYEQYF
>TRBJ1-1|TRBV10-2|NA|NA
TGCGCCACCACAAATCTTCGGGGCACTGAAGCTTTCTTT
CATTNLRGTEAFF
>TRBJ2-7|TRBV7-8|NA|NA
TGTGCCAGCCCGGAGCATGGGCCCTTCTACGAGCAGTACTTC
CASPEHGPFYEQYF
>TRBJ1-1|TRBV10-1|NA|NA
TGCGCCAGCAGTGAGAAAATGAACACTGAAGCTTTCTTT
CASSEKMNTEAFF
>TRBJ1-1|TRBV6-5|NA|NA
TGTGCCAGCAGTTACGGGGTGGGCACTGAAGCTTTCTTT
CASSYGVGTEAFF
>TRBJ2-7|TRBV28|NA|NA
TGTGCCAGCAGTTTGGGGTACGGGAAGCAGTACTTC
CASSLGYGKQYF
>TRBJ1-1|TRBV18|TRBD1|NA
TGTGCCAGCTCACCGGTGGGACAGGGGACGAACACTGTATCAGCTTTCTTT
CASSPVGQGTNTVSAFF
>TRBJ1-5|TRBV6-1|NA|NA
TGTGCCAGCAGTGAAGGAGGAGCCAATCAGCCCCAGCATTTT
CASSEGGANQPQHF
>TRBJ2-7|TRBV5-5|TRBD1|NA
TGTGCCAGCAGCAACGCCGGGACAGGGTTATACGAGCAGTACTTC
CASSNAGTGLYEQYF
>TRBJ1-1|TRBV4-1|NA|NA
TGCGCCAGCAGCCAAGATCGGCGAAGAGCTTTCTTT
CASSQDRRRAFF
>TRBJ1-1|TRBV29-1|NA|NA
TGCAGCGTTGGGCAGGGTCTTGGCACTGAAGCTTTCTTT
CSVGQGLGTEAFF
>TRBJ2-1|TRBV29-1|NA|NA
TGCAGCGTCGCCCCCGAATTAAATGAGCAGTTCTTC
CSVAPELNEQFF
>TRBJ2-7|TRBV6-1|NA|NA
TGTGCCAGCAGTCAAGGCAGGGGGGGGAGCCCCTACGAGCAGTACTTC
CASSQGRGGSPYEQYF
>TRBJ2-1|TRBV29-1|TRBD1|NA
TGCAGCGTTCTTGGACAGGGTTGGTACAATGAGCAGTTCTTC
CSVLGQGWYNEQFF
>TRBJ1-1|TRBV5-4|TRBD1|NA
TGTGCCAGCAGCGCTGGAGGACAGGGTGGTGCTTTCTTT
CASSAGGQGGAFF
>TRBJ2-7|TRBV7-9|TRBD1|NA
TGTGCCAGCAGCAAAAAGACAGGGGACGAGCAGTACTTC
CASSKKTGDEQYF
>TRBJ2-2|TRBV14|NA|NA
TGTGCCAGCAGCCCCACCCTTGGGGGAGGGAACACCGGGGAGCTGTTTTTT
CASSPTLGGGNTGELFF
>TRBJ1-6|TRBV12-3/TRBV12-4|NA|NA
TGTGCCAGCAGTCCTGCCAGGGATTCACCCCTCCACTTT
CASSPARDSPLHF
>TRBJ2-1|TRBV6-5|NA|NA
TGTGCCAGCAGAAAGGGGAGGATCTATGAGCAGTTCTTC
CASRKGRIYEQFF
>TRBJ1-2|TRBV9|NA|NA
TGTGCCAGCAGCGTCCCCGGGAGGGGTGGCTACACCTTC
CASSVPGRGGYTF
>TRBJ1-1|TRBV25-1|TRBD1|NA
TGTGCCAGCAGTAGGACAGGGAACACTGAAGCTTTCTTT
CASSRTGNTEAFF
>TRBJ2-5|TRBV15|NA|NA
TGTGCCACCAGCAGAGGACCCCGAGGGGAGACCCAGTACTTC
CATSRGPRGETQYF
>TRBJ2-2|TRBV6-5|TRBD1|NA
TGTGCCAGCAGGGGACAGGGGGCGATTGTCGGGGAGCTGTTTTTT
CASRGQGAIVGELFF
>TRBJ2-3|TRBV11-2|NA|NA
TGTGCCAGCAGCTCCTTTACGGATACGCAGTATTTT
CASSSFTDTQYF
>TRBJ2-1|TRBV6-1|TRBD2|NA
TGTGCCAGCAGTGTATCTAGCGGGGTCTCCTACAATGAGCAGTTCTTC
CASSVSSGVSYNEQFF
>TRBJ2-1|TRBV28|TRBD2|NA
TGTGCCAGCTTTCCCAATCCGGGACTAGCGCGTCTCGAGCAGTTCTTC
CASFPNPGLARLEQFF
>TRBJ1-6|TRBV27|NA|NA
TGTGCCAGCGGGGTTGATTCACCCCTCCACTTT
CASGVDSPLHF
>TRBJ1-5|TRBV2|NA|NA
TGTGCCAGCAGGGCAGGCTTCAGCAATCAGCCCCAGCATTTT
CASRAGFSNQPQHF
>TRBJ1-2|TRBV14|NA|many
TGTGCCAGCAGCCAAGATAGGAACGTTTATGGCTACACCTTC
CASSQDRNVYGYTF